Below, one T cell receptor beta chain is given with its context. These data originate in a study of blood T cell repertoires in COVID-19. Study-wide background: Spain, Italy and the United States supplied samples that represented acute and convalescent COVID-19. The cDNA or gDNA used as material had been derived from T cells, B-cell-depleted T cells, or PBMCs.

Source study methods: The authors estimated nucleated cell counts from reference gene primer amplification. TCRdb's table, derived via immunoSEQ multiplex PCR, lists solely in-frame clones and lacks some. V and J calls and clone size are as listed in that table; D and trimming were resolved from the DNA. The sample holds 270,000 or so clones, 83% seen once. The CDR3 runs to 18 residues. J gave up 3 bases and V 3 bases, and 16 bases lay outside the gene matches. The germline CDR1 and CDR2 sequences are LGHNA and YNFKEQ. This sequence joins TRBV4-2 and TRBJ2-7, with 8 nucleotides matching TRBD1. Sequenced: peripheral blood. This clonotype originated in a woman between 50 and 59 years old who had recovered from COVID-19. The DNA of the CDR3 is TGTGCCAGCAGCCACGGGCCTCACATCACAGGGGGGAGCTACGAGCAGTACTTC. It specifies CASSHGPHITGGSYEQYF.